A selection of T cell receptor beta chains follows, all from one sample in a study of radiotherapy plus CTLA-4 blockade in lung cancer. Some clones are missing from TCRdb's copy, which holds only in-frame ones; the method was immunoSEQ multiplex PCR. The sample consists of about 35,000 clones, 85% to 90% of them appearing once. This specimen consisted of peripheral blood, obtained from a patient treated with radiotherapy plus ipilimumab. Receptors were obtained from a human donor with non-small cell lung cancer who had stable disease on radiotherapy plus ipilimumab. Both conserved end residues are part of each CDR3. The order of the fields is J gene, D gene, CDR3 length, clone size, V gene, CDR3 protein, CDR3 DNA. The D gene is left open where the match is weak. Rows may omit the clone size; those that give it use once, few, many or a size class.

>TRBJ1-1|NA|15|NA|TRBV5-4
CASSLAGIPNTEAFF
TGTGCCAGCAGCTTGGCTGGCATACCGAACACTGAAGCTTTCTTT
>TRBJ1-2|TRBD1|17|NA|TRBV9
CASSKSHGTGEFYGYTF
TGTGCCAGCAGTAAATCCCATGGGACAGGAGAATTCTATGGCTACACCTTC
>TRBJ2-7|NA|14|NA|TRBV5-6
CASSLGGYGVEQYF
TGTGCCAGCAGCTTGGGCGGGTACGGGGTCGAGCAGTACTTC
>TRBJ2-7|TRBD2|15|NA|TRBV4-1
CASSQDLAGEYEQYF
TGCGCCAGCAGCCAAGACCTAGCGGGAGAGTACGAGCAGTACTTC
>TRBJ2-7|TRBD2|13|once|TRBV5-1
CASSRTSGTEQYF
TGCGCCAGCAGCCGGACTAGCGGGACCGAGCAGTACTTC
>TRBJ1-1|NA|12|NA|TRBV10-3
CAISESNVGGFF
TGTGCCATCAGTGAGTCGAACGTGGGGGGTTTCTTT
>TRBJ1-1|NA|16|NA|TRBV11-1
CASSPHEGVGRTEAFF
TGTGCCAGCAGCCCGCACGAGGGGGTAGGACGGACTGAAGCTTTCTTT
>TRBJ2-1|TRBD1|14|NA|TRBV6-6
CASSYSTGGNEQFF
TGTGCCAGCAGTTACTCGACAGGGGGGAATGAGCAGTTCTTC
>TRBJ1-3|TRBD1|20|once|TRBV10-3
CAISESRGRGLRYSGNTIYF
TGTGCCATCAGTGAGTCGAGGGGTAGGGGGCTGAGATACTCTGGAAACACCATATATTTT
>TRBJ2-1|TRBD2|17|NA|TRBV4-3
CASSQDVLAASYNEQFF
TGCGCCAGCAGCCAAGATGTCCTAGCGGCGTCCTACAATGAGCAGTTCTTC
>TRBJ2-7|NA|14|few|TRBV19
CASSPQGSPYEQYF
TGTGCCAGTAGTCCCCAGGGCAGTCCCTACGAGCAGTACTTC
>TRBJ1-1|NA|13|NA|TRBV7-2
CASSFTENTEAFF
TGTGCCAGCAGCTTTACAGAGAACACTGAAGCTTTCTTT
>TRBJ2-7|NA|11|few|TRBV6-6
CASSYRGEQYF
TGTGCCAGCAGTTACCGCGGCGAGCAGTACTTC
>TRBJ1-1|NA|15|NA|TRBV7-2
CASSLYGVLNTEAFF
TGTGCCAGCAGCTTATACGGGGTCTTGAACACTGAAGCTTTCTTT
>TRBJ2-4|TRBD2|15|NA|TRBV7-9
CASSLDREGPHIQYF
TGTGCCAGCAGCTTAGACCGGGAGGGCCCCCACATTCAGTACTTC
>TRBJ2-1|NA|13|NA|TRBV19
CASSVSRYNEQFF
TGTGCCAGTAGTGTGAGCCGTTACAATGAGCAGTTCTTC
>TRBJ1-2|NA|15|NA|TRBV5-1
CASSLDTVRSYGYTF
TGCGCCAGCAGCTTGGACACCGTGAGGAGCTATGGCTACACCTTC
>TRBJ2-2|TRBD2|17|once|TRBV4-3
CASSHREGSENTGELFF
TGCGCCAGCAGCCATAGGGAGGGTTCAGAAAACACCGGGGAGCTGTTTTTT
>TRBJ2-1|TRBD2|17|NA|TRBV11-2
CASSHSQTSGINNEQFF
TGTGCCAGCAGCCATTCCCAGACTAGCGGGATTAACAATGAGCAGTTCTTC
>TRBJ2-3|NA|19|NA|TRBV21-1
CASSKRRTSGTRKADTQYF
TGTGCCAGCAGCAAAAGAAGGACTAGCGGGACTAGGAAGGCAGATACGCAGTATTTT
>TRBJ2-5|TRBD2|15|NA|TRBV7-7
CASSLGTSGVETQYF
TGTGCTAGCAGCTTAGGGACTAGCGGAGTAGAGACCCAGTACTTC
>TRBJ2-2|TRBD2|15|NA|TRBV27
CASITSGGGTGELFF
TGTGCCAGCATTACAAGTGGGGGGGGCACCGGGGAGCTGTTTTTT
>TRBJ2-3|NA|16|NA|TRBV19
CASSIGKGGVGDTQYF
TGTGCCAGTAGTATTGGGAAAGGAGGGGTGGGAGATACGCAGTATTTT
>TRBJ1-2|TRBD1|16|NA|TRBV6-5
CASSYSMSGRGYGYTF
TGTGCCAGCAGTTACTCGATGAGTGGCAGGGGGTATGGCTACACCTTC
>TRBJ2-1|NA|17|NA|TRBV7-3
CASSQTGFSGSYNEQFF
TGTGCCAGCAGCCAAACTGGTTTCAGCGGCTCCTACAATGAGCAGTTCTTC
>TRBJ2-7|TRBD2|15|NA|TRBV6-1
CASSELAGRSYEQYF
TGTGCCAGCAGTGAGCTAGCGGGGAGGTCCTACGAGCAGTACTTC
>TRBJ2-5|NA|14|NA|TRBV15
CATSLSGVLETQYF
TGTGCCACCAGCCTTTCGGGTGTATTAGAGACCCAGTACTTC
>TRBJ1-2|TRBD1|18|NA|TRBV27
CASAPWGGQGPSNYGYTF
TGTGCCTCGGCTCCCTGGGGGGGACAGGGGCCCTCCAACTATGGCTACACCTTC
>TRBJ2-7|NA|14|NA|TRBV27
CASSYAGYSYEQYF
TGTGCCAGCAGTTACGCGGGTTACTCCTACGAGCAGTACTTC
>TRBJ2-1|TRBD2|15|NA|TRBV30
CAWSENLAGGNEQFF
TGTGCCTGGAGTGAGAATCTAGCGGGGGGCAATGAGCAGTTCTTC
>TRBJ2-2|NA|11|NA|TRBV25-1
CASFFTGELFF
TGTGCCAGCTTCTTTACCGGGGAGCTGTTTTTT
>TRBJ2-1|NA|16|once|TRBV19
CASSIRAPGDLNEQFF
TGTGCCAGTAGTATCAGAGCTCCGGGAGACCTCAATGAGCAGTTCTTC
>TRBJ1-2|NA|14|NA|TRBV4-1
CASSQVRTSYGYTF
TGCGCCAGCAGCCAAGTTAGGACAAGTTATGGCTACACCTTC
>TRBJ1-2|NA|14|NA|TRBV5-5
CASSPQMGGYGYTF
TGTGCCAGCAGCCCCCAGATGGGGGGCTATGGCTACACCTTC
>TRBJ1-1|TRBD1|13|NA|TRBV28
CASSQDRDTEAFF
TGTGCCAGCAGTCAGGACAGGGACACTGAAGCTTTCTTT
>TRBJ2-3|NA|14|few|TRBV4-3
CASSQDRRPDTQYF
TGCGCCAGCAGCCAAGATCGGCGGCCAGATACGCAGTATTTT
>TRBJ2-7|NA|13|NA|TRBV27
CASRMQGAYEQYF
TGTGCCAGCAGGATGCAAGGGGCCTACGAGCAGTACTTC
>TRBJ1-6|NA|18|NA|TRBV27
CASSFEVPSEVYNSPLHF
TGTGCCAGCAGTTTCGAGGTTCCTTCGGAGGTTTATAATTCACCCCTCCACTTT
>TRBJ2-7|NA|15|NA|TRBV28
CASKMRVPPTHEQYF
TGTGCCAGCAAGATGCGAGTCCCTCCTACTCACGAGCAGTACTTC
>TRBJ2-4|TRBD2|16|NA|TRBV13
CASSPPGGVAKNIQYF
TGTGCCAGCAGCCCGCCCGGGGGGGTCGCCAAAAACATTCAGTACTTC
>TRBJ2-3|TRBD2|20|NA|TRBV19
CASSRVANLAGGRSTDTQYF
TGTGCCAGTAGTAGGGTAGCAAACCTAGCGGGAGGAAGGAGCACAGATACGCAGTATTTT
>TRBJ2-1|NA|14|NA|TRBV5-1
CASRAQGPYNEQFF
TGCGCCAGCAGGGCTCAGGGGCCCTACAATGAGCAGTTCTTC
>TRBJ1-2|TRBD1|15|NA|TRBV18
CASSPGTGGTGGYTF
TGTGCCAGCTCACCAGGGACAGGGGGCACGGGTGGCTACACCTTC
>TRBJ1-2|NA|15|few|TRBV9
CASSPHSGANYGYTF
TGTGCCAGCAGCCCCCACTCGGGGGCTAACTATGGCTACACCTTC
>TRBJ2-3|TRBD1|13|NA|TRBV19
CATIGTGPDTQYF
TGTGCCACTATTGGGACAGGGCCAGATACGCAGTATTTT
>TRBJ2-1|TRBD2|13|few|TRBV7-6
CASSPPSGNEQFF
TGTGCCAGCAGCCCGCCTAGCGGGAATGAGCAGTTCTTC
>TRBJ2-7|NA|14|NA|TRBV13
CASSLRLDSYEQYF
TGTGCCAGCAGCTTAAGACTGGACTCCTACGAGCAGTACTTC
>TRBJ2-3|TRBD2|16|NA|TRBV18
CASSPRVGRGTDTQYF
TGTGCCAGCTCACCACGGGTCGGGAGGGGAACAGATACGCAGTATTTT